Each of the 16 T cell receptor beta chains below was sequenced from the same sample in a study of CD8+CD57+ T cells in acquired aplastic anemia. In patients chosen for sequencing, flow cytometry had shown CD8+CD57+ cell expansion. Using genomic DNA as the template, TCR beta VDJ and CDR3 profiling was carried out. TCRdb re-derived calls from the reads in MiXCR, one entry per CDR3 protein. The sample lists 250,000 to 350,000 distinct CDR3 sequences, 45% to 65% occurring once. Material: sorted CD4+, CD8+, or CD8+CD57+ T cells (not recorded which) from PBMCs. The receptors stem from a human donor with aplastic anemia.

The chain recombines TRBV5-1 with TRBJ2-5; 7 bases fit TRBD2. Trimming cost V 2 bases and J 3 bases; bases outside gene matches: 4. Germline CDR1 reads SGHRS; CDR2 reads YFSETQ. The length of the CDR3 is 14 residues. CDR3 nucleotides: TGCGCCAGCAGCTTCGGACTAGTTGAAGAGACCCAGTACTTC. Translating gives CASSFGLVEETQYF.

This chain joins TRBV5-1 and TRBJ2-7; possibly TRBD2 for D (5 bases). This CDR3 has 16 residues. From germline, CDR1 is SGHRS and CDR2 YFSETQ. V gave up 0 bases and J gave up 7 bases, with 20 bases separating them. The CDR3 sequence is CASSLAGGSNTGEQYF. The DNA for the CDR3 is TGCGCCAGCAGCTTGGCCGGAGGATCGAACACCGGGGAGCAGTACTTC.

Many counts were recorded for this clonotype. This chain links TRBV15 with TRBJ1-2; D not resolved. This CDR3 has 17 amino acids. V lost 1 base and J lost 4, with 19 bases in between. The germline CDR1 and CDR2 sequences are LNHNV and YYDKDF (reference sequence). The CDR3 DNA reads TGTGCCACCAGCAGAGCCCCAGTCTCTACAGTATTCTATGGCTACACCTTC. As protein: CATSRAPVSTVFYGYTF.

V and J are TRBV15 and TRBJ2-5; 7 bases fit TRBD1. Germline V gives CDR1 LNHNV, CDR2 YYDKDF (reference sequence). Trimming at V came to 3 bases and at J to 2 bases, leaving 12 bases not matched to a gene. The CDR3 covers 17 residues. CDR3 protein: CATSRDRSGGVQETQYF. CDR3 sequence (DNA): TGTGCCACCAGCAGGGACAGGTCTGGCGGAGTGCAAGAGACCCAGTACTTC.

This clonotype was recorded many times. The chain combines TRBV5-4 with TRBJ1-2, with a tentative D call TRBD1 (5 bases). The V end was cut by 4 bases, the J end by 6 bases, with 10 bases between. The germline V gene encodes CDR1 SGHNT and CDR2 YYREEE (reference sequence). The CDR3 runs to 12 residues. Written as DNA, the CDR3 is TGTGCCAGCAGCGTCGGGGGGGATGGCTACACCTTC. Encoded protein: CASSVGGDGYTF. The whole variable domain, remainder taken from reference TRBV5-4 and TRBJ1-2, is ETGVTQSPTHLIKTRGQQVTLRCSSQSGHNTVSWYQQALGQGPQFIFQYYREEENGRGNFPPRFSGLQFPNYSSELNVNALELDDSALYLCASSVGGDGYTFGSGTRLTVV.

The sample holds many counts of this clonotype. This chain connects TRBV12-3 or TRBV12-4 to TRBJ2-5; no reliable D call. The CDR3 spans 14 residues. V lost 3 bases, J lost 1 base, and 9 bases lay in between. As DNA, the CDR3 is TGTGCCAGCAGTTTGGGTCTACCCCAAGAGACCCAGTACTTC. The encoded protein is CASSLGLPQETQYF.

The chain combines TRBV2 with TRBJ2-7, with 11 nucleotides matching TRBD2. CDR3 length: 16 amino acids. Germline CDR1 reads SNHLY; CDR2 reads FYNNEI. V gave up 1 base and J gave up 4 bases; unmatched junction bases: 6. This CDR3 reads CASSEGLAGLGYEQYF. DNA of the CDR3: TGTGCCAGCAGTGAAGGACTAGCGGGACTCGGTTACGAGCAGTACTTC.

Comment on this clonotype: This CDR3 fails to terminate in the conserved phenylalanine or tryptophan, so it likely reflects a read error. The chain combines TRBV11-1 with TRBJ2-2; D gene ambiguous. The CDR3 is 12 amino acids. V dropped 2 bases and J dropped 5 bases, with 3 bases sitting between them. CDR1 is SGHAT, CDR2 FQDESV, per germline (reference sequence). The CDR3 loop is CASSLLTGELFL. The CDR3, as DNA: TGTGCCAGCAGCTTACTAACCGGGGAGCTGTTTCTT.

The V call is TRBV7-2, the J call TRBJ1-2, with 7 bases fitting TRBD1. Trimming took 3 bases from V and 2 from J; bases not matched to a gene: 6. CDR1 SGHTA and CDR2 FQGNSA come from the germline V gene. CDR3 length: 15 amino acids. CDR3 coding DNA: TGTGCCAGCAGCTTTGACCAGGGGGTAAACTATGGCTACACCTTC. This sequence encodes CASSFDQGVNYGYTF.

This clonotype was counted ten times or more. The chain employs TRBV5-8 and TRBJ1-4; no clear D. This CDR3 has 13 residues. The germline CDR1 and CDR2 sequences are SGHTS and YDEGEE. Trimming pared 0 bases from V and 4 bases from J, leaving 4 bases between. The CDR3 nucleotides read TGTGCCAGCAGCTTGGTCTATAATGAAAAACTGTTTTTT. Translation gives CASSLVYNEKLFF. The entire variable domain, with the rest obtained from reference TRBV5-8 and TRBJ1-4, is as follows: EAGVTQSPTHLIKTRGQQATLRCSPISGHTSVYWYQQALGLGLQFLLWYDEGEERNRGNFPPRFSGRQFPNYSSELNVNALELEDSALYLCASSLVYNEKLFFGSGTQLSVL.

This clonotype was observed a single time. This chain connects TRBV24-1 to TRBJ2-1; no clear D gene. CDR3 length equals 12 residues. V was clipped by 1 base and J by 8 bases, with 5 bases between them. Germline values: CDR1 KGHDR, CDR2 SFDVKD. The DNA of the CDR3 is TGTGCCACCAGTGATTTTGACGATGAGCAGTTCTTC. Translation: CATSDFDDEQFF.

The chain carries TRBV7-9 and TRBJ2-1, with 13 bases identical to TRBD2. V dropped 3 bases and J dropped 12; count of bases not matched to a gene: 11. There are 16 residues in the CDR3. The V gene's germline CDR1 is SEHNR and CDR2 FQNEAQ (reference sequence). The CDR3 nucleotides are TGTGCCAGCAGCTTGGCAGGACTAGCGGGAGAAGTGGGGCAGTTCTTC. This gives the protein CASSLAGLAGEVGQFF.

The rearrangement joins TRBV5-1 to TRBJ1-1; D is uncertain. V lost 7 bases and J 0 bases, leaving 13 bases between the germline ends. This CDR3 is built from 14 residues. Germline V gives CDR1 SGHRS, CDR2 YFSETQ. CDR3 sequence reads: CASRGGPLNTEAFF. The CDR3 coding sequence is TGCGCCAGCCGAGGAGGGCCTCTGAACACTGAAGCTTTCTTT.

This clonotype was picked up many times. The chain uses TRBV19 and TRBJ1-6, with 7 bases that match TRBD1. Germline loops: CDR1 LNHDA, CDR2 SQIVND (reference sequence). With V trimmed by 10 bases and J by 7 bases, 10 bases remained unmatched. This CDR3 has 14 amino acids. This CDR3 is CATKSQGRNSPLHF. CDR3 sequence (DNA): TGTGCCACTAAATCACAGGGGCGGAATTCACCCCTCCACTTT. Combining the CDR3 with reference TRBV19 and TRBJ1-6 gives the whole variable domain DGGITQSPKYLFRKEGQNVTLSCEQNLNHDAMYWYRQDPGQGLRLIYYSQIVNDFQKGDIAEGYSVSREKKESFPLTVTSAQKNPTAFYLCATKSQGRNSPLHFGNGTRLTVT.

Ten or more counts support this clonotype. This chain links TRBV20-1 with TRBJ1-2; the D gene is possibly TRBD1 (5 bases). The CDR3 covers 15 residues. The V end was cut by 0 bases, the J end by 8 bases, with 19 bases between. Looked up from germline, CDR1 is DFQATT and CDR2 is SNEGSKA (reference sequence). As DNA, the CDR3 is TGCAGTGCTAGAGATCTGGCAGGTGACGAGGGGGGCTACACCTTC. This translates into CSARDLAGDEGGYTF.

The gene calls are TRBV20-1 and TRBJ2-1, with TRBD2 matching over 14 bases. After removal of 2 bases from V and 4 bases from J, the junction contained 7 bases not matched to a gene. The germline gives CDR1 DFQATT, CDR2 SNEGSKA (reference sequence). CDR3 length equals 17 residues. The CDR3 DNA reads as TGCAGTGCTAGATGGACTAGCGGGAGGACCCAGTACAATGAGCAGTTCTTC. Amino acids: CSARWTSGRTQYNEQFF.